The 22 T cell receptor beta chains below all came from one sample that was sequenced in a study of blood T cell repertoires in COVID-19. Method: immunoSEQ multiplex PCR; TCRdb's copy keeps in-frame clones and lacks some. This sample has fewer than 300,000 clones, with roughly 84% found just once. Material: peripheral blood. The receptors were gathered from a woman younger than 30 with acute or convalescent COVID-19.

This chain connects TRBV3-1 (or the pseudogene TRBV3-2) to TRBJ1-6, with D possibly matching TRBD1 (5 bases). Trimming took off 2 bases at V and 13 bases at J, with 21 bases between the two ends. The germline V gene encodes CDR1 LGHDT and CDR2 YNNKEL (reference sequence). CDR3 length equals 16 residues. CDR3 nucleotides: TGTGCCAGCAGCCAATTGGGGCAGCCGGAATCGAAGCCCCTCCACTTT. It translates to CASSQLGQPESKPLHF.

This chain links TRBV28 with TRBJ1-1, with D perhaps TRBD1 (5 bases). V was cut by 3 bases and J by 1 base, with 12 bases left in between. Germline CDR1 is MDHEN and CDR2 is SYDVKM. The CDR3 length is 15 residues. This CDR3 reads CASSFPRVRNTEAFF. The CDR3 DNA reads TGTGCCAGCAGTTTCCCCAGGGTAAGGAACACTGAAGCTTTCTTT.

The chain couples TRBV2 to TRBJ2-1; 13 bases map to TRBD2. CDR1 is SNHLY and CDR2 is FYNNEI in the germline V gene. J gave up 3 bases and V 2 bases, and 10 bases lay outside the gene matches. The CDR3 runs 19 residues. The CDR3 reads CASSESGTSGMNFYNEQFF. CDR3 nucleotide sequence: TGTGCCAGCAGTGAATCGGGGACTAGCGGGATGAATTTCTACAATGAGCAGTTCTTC.

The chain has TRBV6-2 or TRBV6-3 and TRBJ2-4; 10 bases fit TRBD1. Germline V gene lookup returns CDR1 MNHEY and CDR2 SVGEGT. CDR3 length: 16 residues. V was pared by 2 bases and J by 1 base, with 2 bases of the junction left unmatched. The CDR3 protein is CASSYLGQGAKNIQYF. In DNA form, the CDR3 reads TGTGCCAGCAGTTACCTGGGACAGGGGGCCAAAAACATTCAGTACTTC.

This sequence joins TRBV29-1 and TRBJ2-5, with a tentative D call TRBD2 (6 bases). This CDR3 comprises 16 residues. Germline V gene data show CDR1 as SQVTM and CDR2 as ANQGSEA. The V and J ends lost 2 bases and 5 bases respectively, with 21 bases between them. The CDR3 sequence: CSVEIWDGSYWETQYF. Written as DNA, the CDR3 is TGCAGCGTTGAAATTTGGGACGGGAGCTATTGGGAGACCCAGTACTTC.

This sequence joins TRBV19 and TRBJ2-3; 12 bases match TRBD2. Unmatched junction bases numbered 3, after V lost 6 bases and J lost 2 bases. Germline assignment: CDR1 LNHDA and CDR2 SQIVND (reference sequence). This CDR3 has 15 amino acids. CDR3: CASSRLAGATDTQYF. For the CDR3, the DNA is TGTGCCAGTAGCCGACTAGCGGGAGCCACAGATACGCAGTATTTT. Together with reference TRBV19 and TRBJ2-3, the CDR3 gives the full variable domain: DGGITQSPKYLFRKEGQNVTLSCEQNLNHDAMYWYRQDPGQGLRLIYYSQIVNDFQKGDIAEGYSVSREKKESFPLTVTSAQKNPTAFYLCASSRLAGATDTQYFGPGTRLTVL.

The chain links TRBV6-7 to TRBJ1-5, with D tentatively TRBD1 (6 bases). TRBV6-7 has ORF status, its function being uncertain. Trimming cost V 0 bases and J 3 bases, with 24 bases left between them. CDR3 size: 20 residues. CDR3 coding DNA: TGTGCCAGCAGTTACTCCCGGGACACCTTTAAACTACATTCCAATCAGCCCCAGCATTTT. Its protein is CASSYSRDTFKLHSNQPQHF.

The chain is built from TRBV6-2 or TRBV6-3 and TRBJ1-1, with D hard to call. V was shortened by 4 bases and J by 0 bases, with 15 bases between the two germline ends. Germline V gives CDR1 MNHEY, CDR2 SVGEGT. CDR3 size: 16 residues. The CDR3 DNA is TGTGCCAGCAGTTTTAAGAGTGGAGATATGAACACTGAAGCTTTCTTT. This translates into CASSFKSGDMNTEAFF.

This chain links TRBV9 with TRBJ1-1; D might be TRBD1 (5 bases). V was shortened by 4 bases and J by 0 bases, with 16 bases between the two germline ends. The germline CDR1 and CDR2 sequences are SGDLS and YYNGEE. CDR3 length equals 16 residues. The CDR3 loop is CASSINPGLVNTEAFF. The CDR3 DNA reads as TGTGCCAGCAGCATCAATCCGGGACTGGTGAACACTGAAGCTTTCTTT.

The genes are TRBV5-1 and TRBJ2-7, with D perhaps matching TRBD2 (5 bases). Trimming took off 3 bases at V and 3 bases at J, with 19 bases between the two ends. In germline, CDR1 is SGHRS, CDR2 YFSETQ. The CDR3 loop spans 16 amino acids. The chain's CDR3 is CASSSIHPTSFYEQYF. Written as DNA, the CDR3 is TGCGCCAGCAGCTCAATCCACCCAACTAGTTTCTACGAGCAGTACTTC.

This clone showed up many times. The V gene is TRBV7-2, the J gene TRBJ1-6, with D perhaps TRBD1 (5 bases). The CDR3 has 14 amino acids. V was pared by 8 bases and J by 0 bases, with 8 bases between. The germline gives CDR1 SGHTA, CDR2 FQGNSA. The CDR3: CASEDSSYNSPLHF. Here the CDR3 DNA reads TGTGCCAGCGAAGACAGCTCCTATAATTCACCCCTCCACTTT.

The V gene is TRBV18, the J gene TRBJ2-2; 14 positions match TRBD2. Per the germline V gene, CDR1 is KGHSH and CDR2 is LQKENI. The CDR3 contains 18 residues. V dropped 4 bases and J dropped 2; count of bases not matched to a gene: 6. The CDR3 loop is CASSRLAGGDSNTGELFF. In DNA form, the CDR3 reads TGTGCCAGCTCACGACTAGCGGGAGGGGACTCAAACACCGGGGAGCTGTTTTTT.

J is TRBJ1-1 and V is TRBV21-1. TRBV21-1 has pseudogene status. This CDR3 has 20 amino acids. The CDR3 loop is CASSKPTAGKDFALNTEAFF. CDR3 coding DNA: TGTGCCAGCAGCAAACCGACAGCGGGGAAGGACTTCGCACTGAACACTGAAGCTTTCTTT.

The chain's CDR3 is CATSRGAGGSGNTIYF. Written as DNA, the CDR3 is TGTGCCACCAGCAGGGGGGCAGGGGGGTCTGGAAACACCATATATTTT. V usage is TRBV15 and J usage is TRBJ1-3, with 7 bases that match TRBD1. This CDR3 is built from 16 residues. The germline gives CDR1 LNHNV, CDR2 YYDKDF (reference sequence). The J segment lost 1 base and the V segment lost 3 bases, leaving 6 bases of the junction unmatched.

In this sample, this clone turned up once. CDR3 sequence: CASSSGQGYEQYF. CDR3 nucleotides: TGCGCCAGCAGCTCGGGACAGGGCTACGAGCAGTACTTC. This chain joins TRBV10-2 and TRBJ2-7, with 9 bases that match TRBD1. J lost 3 bases, V lost 6 bases, and 3 bases had no gene match. CDR1 and CDR2 from the germline V gene are WSHSY and SAAADI. The CDR3 consists of 13 residues.

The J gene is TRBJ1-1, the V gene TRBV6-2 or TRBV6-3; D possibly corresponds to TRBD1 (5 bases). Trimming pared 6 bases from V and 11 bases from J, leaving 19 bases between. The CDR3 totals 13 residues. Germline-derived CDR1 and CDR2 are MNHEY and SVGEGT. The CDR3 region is CASSRLWSQGAFF. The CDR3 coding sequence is TGTGCCAGCAGCCGGTTATGGTCCCAGGGCGCTTTCTTT.

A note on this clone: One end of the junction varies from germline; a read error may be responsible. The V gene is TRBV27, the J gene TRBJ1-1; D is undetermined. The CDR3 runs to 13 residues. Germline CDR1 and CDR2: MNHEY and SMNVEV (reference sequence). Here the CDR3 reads CASSLSRNTEAFF. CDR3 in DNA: TGTGCCAGCAGTCTATCTAGAAACACTGAAGCTTTCTTT.

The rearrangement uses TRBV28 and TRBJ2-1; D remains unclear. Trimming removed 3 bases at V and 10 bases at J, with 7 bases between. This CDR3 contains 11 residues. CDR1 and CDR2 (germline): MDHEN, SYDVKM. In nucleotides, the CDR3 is TGTGCCAGCAGTTTTAACACGGAGCAGTTCTTC. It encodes CASSFNTEQFF.

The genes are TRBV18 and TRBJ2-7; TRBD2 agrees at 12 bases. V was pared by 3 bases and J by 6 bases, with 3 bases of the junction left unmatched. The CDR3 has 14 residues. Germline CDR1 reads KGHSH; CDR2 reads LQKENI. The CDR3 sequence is CASSPSSGRGEQYF. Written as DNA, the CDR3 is TGTGCCAGCTCACCCTCTAGCGGGAGGGGCGAGCAGTACTTC.

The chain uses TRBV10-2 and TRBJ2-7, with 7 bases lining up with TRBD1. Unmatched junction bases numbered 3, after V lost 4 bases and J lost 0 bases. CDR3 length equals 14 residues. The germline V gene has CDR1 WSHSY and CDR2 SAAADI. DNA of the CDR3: TGCGCCAGCAGTGGGGCAGGGGGCTCCTACGAGCAGTACTTC. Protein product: CASSGAGGSYEQYF.

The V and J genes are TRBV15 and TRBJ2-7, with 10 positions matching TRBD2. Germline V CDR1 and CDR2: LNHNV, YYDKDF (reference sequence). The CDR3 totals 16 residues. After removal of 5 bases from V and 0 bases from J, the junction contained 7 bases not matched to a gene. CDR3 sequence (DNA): TGTGCCACCAGCGGGGCACTAGCGGGACACTCCTACGAGCAGTACTTC. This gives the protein CATSGALAGHSYEQYF. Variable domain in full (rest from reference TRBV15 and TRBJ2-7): DAMVIQNPRYQVTQFGKPVTLSCSQTLNHNVMYWYQQKSSQAPKLLFHYYDKDFNNEADTPDNFQSRRPNTSFCFLDIRSPGLGDTAMYLCATSGALAGHSYEQYFGPGTRLTVT.

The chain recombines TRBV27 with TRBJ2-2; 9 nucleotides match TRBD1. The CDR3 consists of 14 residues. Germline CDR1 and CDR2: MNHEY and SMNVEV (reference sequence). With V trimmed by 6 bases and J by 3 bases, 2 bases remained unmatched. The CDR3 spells CASRGQGHTGELFF. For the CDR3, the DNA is TGTGCCAGCAGAGGACAGGGGCACACCGGGGAGCTGTTTTTT.